This TCR beta chain was observed in a study of identical twins (dated by TCRdb to the mid-2010s). Background for the entire study: TCR alpha and beta repertoires from monozygotic twins, unrelated adults of various ages and cord blood were deep-sequenced to test whether fetal clonotypes persist. To rule out contamination, the twin experiments were replicated at different times with different library preparation protocols. On the study overall, not on this receptor specifically: Fewer insertions were carried by abundant cord blood beta clonotypes; a weaker similar trend was observed in young adult naive repertoires, while no such trend was observed in memory repertoires. Out-of-frame TCR alpha sharing in monozygotic twins was systematically underestimated by recombination models, whereas sharing between unrelated individuals was in agreement with the recombination models. Zero-insertion analyses could be partly confounded by invariant T cells such as MAIT and iNKT, though diverse VJ usage argued against such confounding for most clonotypes. Compared with coincidental sharing between unrelated individuals, out-of-frame TCR alpha sequences shared between twins showed an excess of sequences with low generation probability. Because the same donors could not be followed over many years, conclusions were based on cross-sectional statistical analysis. In beta out-of-frame sequences, excess twin sharing was weaker, because having fewer shared sequences lowered the signal-to-noise ratio.

In regard to this clonotype: Its recognized antigen is unknown. No base quality values were provided; no much bigger clone lies one nucleotide off.

The library relied on 5' RACE. TCRdb shows the sequencer as Illumina HiSeq 2000. Template switching introduced a universal primer binding site; the final cDNA contained a unique molecular identifier, enabling accurate counting of TCR cDNA molecules. Specific primers in the conserved constant-segment region were used to synthesize first-strand cDNA for the TCR alpha and beta chains. To control for contamination, every cDNA library carried two barcodes: a SMART-Mk sample barcode plus Illumina barcodes. TruSeq adapter sequences along with Illumina sample barcodes were introduced in two successive PCR steps. The TCR alpha and beta cDNA libraries were sequenced on the Illumina HiSeq platform using custom primers. As for how the authors treated the data: MiGEC was used to process raw reads and extract unique molecular identifiers, and MiXCR was used to find CDR3 positions. For each individual, recombination models were inferred using an EM algorithm with the repgenHMM and IGoR tools. The tcR package in R was used for shared clonotype analysis, with sharing normalized by the product of cloneset sizes. To study raw recombination without the effects of thymic and clonal selection, out-of-frame nonproductive sequences were analyzed. TCRdb reprocessing: public reads trimmed at Q25 with fastp, clones called with MiXCR, in-frame beta chains kept. Each entry merges the rows of one CDR3 protein and shows their most common DNA and genes. What appears here as the V and J calls and clone size reflects TCRdb's work, not the paper's. Across this sample there are about 290,000 distinct CDR3 sequences, with 8.5% to 9.5% seen only once. The ten largest account for roughly 7% of the sample.

V ends up 2 bases short and J 0 bases short, with an unmatched junction base count of 9. Sequences SGHDN (CDR1) and FVKESK (CDR2) are obtained from the germline V gene. Spanning cysteine to phenylalanine, the CDR3 consists of 19 amino acids. Solely the CDR3 DNA is kept, with 57 bases framed from the first base. Only healthy Caucasian donors were included. Three pairs of female monozygotic twins, all aged 18 to 29 years, were included in the twin cohort. Positive isolation kits from Invitrogen were used to isolate the CD4+ and CD8+ T cell populations. These sequences were also reported in another study, on yellow fever vaccine responses in identical twins. As noted in the second study: The authors reported that the T cell response to vaccination in identical twins appeared partly convergent and partly personalized. In the study, vaccine-responding T cell clones were precisely tracked in identical twins.

This clonotype was sampled from a woman aged 18-29 years in good health. Sequencing was performed on CD8+ T cells sorted from blood. The rearrangement combines TRBV14 with TRBJ2-1; 11 bases in the junction line up with TRBD2. The DNA reads TGTGCCAGCAGCCAATTACTAGCGGGGGCCTTCAGCTCCTACAATGAGCAGTTCTTC. Its amino acids are CASSQLLAGAFSSYNEQFF.